This TCR beta chain was obtained from a study of lung T cells in sarcoidosis with Löfgren's syndrome. Study-level information: Löfgren's syndrome patients were the main repertoire analysis focus.

Study-wide points: Löfgren's syndrome patients reportedly showed greatest TRAV12-1 and TRBV2 expansion versus controls.

This clonotype was counted many times. What it binds is unknown. One entry per CDR3 protein, called by TCRdb with MiXCR from the reads. The sample lists 15,000 to 25,000 distinct CDR3 sequences, 21% occurring once. Germline values: CDR1 MGHRA, CDR2 YSYEKL. The CDR3 is 15 residues long. With 2 bases removed from V and 2 bases from J, the gap between germline ends came to 11 bases. The chain has TRBV4-1 and TRBJ2-3; D uncertain. The TCR comes from a human donor with sarcoidosis (Löfgren's syndrome or another form), or a control subject (not recorded which). The sample consisted of CD4+ T cells from bronchoalveolar lavage. The CDR3 bases are TGCGCCAGCAGCCAAAACTCAAAACCCACAGATACGCAGTATTTT. It codes for CASSQNSKPTDTQYF.